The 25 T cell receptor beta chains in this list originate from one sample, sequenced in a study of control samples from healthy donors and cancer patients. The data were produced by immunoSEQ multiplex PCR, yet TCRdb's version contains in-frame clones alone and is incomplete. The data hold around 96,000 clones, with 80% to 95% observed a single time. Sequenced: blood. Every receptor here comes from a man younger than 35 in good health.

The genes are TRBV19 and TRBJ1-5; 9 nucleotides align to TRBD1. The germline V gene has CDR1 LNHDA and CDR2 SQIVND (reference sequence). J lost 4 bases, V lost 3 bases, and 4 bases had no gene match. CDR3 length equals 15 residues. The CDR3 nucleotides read TGTGCCAGTAGTATGGTAGGGACAGGGAATCAGCCCCAGCATTTT. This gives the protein CASSMVGTGNQPQHF.

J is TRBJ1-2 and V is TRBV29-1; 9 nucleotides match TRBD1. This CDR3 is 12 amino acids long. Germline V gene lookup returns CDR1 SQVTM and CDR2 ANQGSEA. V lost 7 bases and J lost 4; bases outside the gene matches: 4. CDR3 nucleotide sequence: TGCAGCGGACGGGACAGGGCCTATGGCTACACCTTC. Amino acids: CSGRDRAYGYTF.

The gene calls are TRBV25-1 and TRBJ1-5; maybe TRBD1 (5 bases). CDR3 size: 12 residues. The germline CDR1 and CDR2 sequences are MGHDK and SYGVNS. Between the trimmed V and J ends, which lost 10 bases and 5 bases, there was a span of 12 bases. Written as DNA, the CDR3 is TGTGCCACTCAGACGGGGCATCAGCCCCAGCATTTT. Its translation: CATQTGHQPQHF.

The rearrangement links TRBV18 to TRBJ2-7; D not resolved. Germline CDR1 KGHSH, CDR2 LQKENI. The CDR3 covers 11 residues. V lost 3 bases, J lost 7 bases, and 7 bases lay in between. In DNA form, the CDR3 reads TGTGCCAGCTCACCTCTAGGGGAGCAGTACTTC. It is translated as CASSPLGEQYF.

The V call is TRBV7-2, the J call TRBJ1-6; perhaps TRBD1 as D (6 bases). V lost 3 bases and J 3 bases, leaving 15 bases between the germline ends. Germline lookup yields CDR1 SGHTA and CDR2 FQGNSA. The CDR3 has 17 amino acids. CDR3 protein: CASSFKQGDVYNSPLHF. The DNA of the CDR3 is TGTGCCAGCAGCTTTAAACAGGGCGACGTCTATAATTCACCCCTCCACTTT.

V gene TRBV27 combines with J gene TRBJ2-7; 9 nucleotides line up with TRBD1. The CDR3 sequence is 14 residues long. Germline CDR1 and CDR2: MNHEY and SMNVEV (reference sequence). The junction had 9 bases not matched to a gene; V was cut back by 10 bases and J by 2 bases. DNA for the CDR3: TGTGCCACCAGATACAGGGGGCCCACCTACGAGCAGTACTTC. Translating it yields CATRYRGPTYEQYF.

CDR3 coding DNA: TGTGCCAGCAGTACTGGACAGGGACGGAACACTGAAGCTTTCTTT. It encodes CASSTGQGRNTEAFF. The chain carries TRBV6-5 and TRBJ1-1; 8 bases align to TRBD1. Looked up from germline, CDR1 is MNHEY and CDR2 is SVGAGI. Germline trimming cut 5 bases from V and 1 base from J; bases unmatched to any gene: 6. The CDR3 is 15 residues long.

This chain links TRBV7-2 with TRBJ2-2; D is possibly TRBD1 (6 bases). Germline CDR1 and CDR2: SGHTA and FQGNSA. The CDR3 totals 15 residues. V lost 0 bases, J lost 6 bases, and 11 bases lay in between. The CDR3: CASSLAGHLAGELFF. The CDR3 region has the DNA TGTGCCAGCAGCTTAGCGGGACACCTTGCCGGGGAGCTGTTTTTT.

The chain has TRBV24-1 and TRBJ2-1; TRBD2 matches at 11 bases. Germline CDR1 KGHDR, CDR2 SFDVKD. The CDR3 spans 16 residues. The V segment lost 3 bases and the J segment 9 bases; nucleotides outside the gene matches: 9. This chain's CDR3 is CATSDRNSGRASEQFF. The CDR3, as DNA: TGTGCCACCAGTGATCGAAATAGCGGGAGGGCCAGTGAGCAGTTCTTC.

The CDR3: CSVENGGRGREKLFF. CDR3 sequence (DNA): TGCAGCGTTGAAAATGGAGGGAGGGGACGCGAAAAACTGTTTTTT. The chain links TRBV29-1 to TRBJ1-4; D is possibly TRBD1 (5 bases). The CDR3 spans 15 residues. Germline CDR1 is SQVTM and CDR2 is ANQGSEA. V gave up 2 bases and J gave up 8 bases, with 18 bases separating them.

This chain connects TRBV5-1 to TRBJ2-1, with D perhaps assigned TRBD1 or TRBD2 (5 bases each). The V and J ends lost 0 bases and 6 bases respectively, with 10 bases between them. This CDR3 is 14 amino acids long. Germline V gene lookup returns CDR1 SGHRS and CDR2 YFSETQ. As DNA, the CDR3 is TGCGCCAGCAGCTTGGTGGGACGGGGCAATGAGCAGTTCTTC. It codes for CASSLVGRGNEQFF.

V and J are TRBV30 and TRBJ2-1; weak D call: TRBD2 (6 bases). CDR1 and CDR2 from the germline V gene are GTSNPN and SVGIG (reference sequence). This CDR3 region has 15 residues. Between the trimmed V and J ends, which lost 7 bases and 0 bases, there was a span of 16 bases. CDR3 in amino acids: CASLRGKRSYNEQFF. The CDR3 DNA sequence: TGTGCCTCGTTACGGGGGAAACGCTCCTACAATGAGCAGTTCTTC.

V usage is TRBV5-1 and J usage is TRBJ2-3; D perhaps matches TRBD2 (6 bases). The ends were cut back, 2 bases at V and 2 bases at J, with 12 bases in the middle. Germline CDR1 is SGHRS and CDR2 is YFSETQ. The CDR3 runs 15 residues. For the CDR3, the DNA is TGCGCCAGCAGCTTAGGCGGGGTTGTCACAGATACGCAGTATTTT. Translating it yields CASSLGGVVTDTQYF.

For the CDR3, the DNA is TGTGCCACCAGCAGGCGCTTTGATGTGTCTGGAAACACCATATATTTT. Its protein product is CATSRRFDVSGNTIYF. The chain employs TRBV15 and TRBJ1-3; D ambiguous. The CDR3 covers 16 residues. Germline V CDR1 and CDR2: LNHNV, YYDKDF (reference sequence). V was trimmed by 3 bases and J by 1 base, leaving 13 bases between them.

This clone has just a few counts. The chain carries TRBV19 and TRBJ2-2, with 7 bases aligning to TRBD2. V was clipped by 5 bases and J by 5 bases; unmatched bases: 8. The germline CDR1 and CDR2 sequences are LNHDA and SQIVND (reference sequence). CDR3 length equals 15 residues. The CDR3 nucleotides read TGTGCCAGTAGTCCGGGGGAGGGGTTAACCGGGGAGCTGTTTTTT. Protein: CASSPGEGLTGELFF.

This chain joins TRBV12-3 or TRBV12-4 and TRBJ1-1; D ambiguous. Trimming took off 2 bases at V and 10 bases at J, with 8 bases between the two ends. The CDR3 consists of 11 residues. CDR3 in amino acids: CASSLSGGAFF. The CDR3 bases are TGTGCCAGCAGTTTATCAGGTGGAGCTTTCTTT.

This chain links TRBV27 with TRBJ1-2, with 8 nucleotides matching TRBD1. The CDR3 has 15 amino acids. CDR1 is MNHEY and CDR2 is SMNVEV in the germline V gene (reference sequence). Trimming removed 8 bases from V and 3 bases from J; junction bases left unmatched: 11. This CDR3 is CASRGQGRDYYGYTF. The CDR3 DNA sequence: TGTGCCAGCCGAGGACAGGGCCGGGATTACTATGGCTACACCTTC.

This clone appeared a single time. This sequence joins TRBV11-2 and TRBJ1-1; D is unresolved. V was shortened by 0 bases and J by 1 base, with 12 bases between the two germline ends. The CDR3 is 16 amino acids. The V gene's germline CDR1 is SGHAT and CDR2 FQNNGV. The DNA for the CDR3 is TGTGCCAGCAGCTTAGATGTGCTCGCTTGGAACACTGAAGCTTTCTTT. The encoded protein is CASSLDVLAWNTEAFF. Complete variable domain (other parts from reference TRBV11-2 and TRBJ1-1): EAGVAQSPRYKIIEKRQSVAFWCNPISGHATLYWYQQILGQGPKLLIQFQNNGVVDDSQLPKDRFSAERLKGVDSTLKIQPAKLEDSAVYLCASSLDVLAWNTEAFFGQGTRLTVV.

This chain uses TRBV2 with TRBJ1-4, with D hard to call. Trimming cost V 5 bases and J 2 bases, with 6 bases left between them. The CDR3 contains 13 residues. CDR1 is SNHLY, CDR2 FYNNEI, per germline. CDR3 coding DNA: TGTGCCAGCAGTAAGGACACTAATGAAAAACTGTTTTTT. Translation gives CASSKDTNEKLFF.

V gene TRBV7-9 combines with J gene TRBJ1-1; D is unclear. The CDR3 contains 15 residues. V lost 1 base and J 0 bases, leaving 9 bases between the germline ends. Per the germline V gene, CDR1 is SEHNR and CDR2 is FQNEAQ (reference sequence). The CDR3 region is CASSLGVGMNTEAFF. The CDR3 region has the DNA TGTGCCAGCAGCTTAGGGGTGGGGATGAACACTGAAGCTTTCTTT.

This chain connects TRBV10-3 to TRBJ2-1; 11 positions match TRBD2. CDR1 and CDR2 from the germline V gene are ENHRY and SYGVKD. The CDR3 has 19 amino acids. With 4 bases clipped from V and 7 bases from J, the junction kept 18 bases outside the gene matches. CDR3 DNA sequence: TGTGCCATCAGTGTCGGAACAGGAAGACTAGCGGGAATATCAAATGAGCAGTTCTTC. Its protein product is CAISVGTGRLAGISNEQFF.

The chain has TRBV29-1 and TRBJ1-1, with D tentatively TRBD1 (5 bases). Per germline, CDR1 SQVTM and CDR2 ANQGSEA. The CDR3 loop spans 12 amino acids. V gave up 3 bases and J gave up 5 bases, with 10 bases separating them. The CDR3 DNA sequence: TGCAGCGTTGATGGGGGAATAACTGAAGCTTTCTTT. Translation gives CSVDGGITEAFF.

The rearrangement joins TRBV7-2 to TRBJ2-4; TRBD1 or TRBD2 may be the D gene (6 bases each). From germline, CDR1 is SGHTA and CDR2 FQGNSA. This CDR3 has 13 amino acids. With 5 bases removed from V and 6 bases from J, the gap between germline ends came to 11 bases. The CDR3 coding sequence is TGTGCCAGCAGCCTCGAGGGGGGAAACATTCAGTACTTC. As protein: CASSLEGGNIQYF.

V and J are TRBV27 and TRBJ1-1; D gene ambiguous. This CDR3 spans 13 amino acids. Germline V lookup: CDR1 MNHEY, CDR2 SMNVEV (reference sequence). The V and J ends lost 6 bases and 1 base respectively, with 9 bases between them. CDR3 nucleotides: TGTGCCAGCAGCAAAACACGGAACACTGAAGCTTTCTTT. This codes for CASSKTRNTEAFF.

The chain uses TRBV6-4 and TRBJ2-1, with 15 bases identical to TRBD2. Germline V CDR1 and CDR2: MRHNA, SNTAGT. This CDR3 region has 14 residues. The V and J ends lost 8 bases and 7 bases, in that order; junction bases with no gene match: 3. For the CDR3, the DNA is TGTGCCAGCTCGGGACTAGCGGGAGGTAATGAGCAGTTCTTC. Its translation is CASSGLAGGNEQFF.